Below are 29 T cell receptor beta chains sequenced from a single sample in a study of post-analysis software for immune sequencing data. Study outcomes and limitations: Roughly five TRBV segments appeared more often in patients than in controls, and TRBV5-6, TRBV5-1 and TRBV20-1 were among these.

The authors incorporated unique molecular identifiers into the TCR beta cDNA libraries. A single record per CDR3 protein comes from TCRdb applying MiXCR to the PCR reads. This sample has over 700,000 distinct CDR3 sequences; roughly 29% occur once, and the top ten carry 0.56%. Their cognate antigens are unknown. Source material: blood. These receptors came from a girl aged 10-17 years with multiple sclerosis.

This clonotype was detected ten times or more. The chain couples TRBV20-1 to TRBJ2-5, with D possibly being TRBD1 (5 bases). The J call is doubtful: the DNA matches TRBJ2-7 better. This CDR3 is built from 15 residues. CDR1 DFQATT and CDR2 SNEGSKA come from the germline V gene (reference sequence). DNA for the CDR3: TGCAGTGCTAGAGATGGCACGGTCCAGGGTGGCGAGCAGTACTTC. It codes for CSARDGTVQGGEQYF.

V usage is TRBV25-1 and J usage is TRBJ1-6; D gene ambiguous. Germline values: CDR1 MGHDK, CDR2 SYGVNS. This CDR3 comprises 16 residues. Trimming took off 2 bases at V and 0 bases at J, with 8 bases between the two ends. The CDR3 region has the DNA TGTGCCAGCAGTGAACAACAGAGCTCCTATAATTCACCCCTCCACTTT. Residues: CASSEQQSSYNSPLHF. The full variable domain, rest sourced from reference TRBV25-1 and TRBJ1-6, is EADIYQTPRYLVIGTGKKITLECSQTMGHDKMYWYQQDPGMELHLIHYSYGVNSTEKGDLSSESTVSRIRTEHFPLTLESARPSHTSQYLCASSEQQSSYNSPLHFGNGTRLTVT.

This clonotype was found once. The chain employs TRBV11-2 and TRBJ2-7; 10 bases map to TRBD2. The CDR3 length is 14 residues. Germline trimming cut 5 bases from V and 7 bases from J; bases unmatched to any gene: 8. Germline values: CDR1 SGHAT, CDR2 FQNNGV. CDR3 region: CASSLSGRGNEQYF. The CDR3 DNA is TGTGCCAGCAGCCTAAGCGGGAGGGGAAATGAGCAGTACTTC.

The V and J genes are TRBV20-1 and TRBJ1-2; perhaps TRBD1 as D (6 bases). Germline V gene data show CDR1 as DFQATT and CDR2 as SNEGSKA (reference sequence). The CDR3 contains 16 residues. Trimming pared 2 bases from V and 7 bases from J, leaving 23 bases between. The CDR3 DNA follows: TGCAGTGCTAGAACAGGGACGGGGGGCGCGAGGCGTGGCTACACCTTC. Residues: CSARTGTGGARRGYTF.

The V call is TRBV20-1, the J call TRBJ2-7; D is undetermined. The germline V gene encodes CDR1 DFQATT and CDR2 SNEGSKA (reference sequence). Trimming stripped 3 bases from V and 1 base from J, with 16 bases between. This CDR3 spans 15 amino acids. The chain's CDR3 is CSARVTGRWSYEQYF. The CDR3 region has the DNA TGCAGTGCTAGGGTGACTGGACGATGGTCCTACGAGCAGTACTTC.

The rearrangement uses TRBV25-1 and TRBJ2-1; D unresolved. From germline, CDR1 is MGHDK and CDR2 SYGVNS. The CDR3 runs to 13 residues. V lost 5 bases and J 3 bases, leaving 8 bases between the germline ends. CDR3 amino acids: CASSLLGYNEQFF. DNA of the CDR3: TGTGCCAGCAGTTTATTAGGCTACAATGAGCAGTTCTTC.

V is TRBV5-1 and J is TRBJ2-5; maybe TRBD1 (5 bases). This CDR3 comprises 15 residues. Germline V gives CDR1 SGHRS, CDR2 YFSETQ. V lost 2 bases to trimming and J lost 3 bases, with 14 bases between them. The CDR3 DNA is TGCGCCAGCAGCTTTGCCGACAGTCGGGAAGAGACCCAGTACTTC. Translating gives CASSFADSREETQYF.

This clonotype has a count of ten or more. This sequence joins TRBV29-1 and TRBJ2-7, with D perhaps TRBD1 (5 bases). CDR3 length: 13 residues. The V gene's germline CDR1 is SQVTM and CDR2 ANQGSEA. Trimming took 6 bases from V and 5 from J, leaving 17 bases between them. Written as DNA, the CDR3 is TGCAGCGTGGCCGGTGGGGCCGGCCACGAGCAGTACTTC. This gives the protein CSVAGGAGHEQYF.

This clonotype was seen once. The final CDR3 position lacks the conserved phenylalanine or tryptophan, pointing to a likely read error. The chain combines TRBV20-1 with TRBJ2-6; no reliable D call. Deletions cut 3 bases from V and 0 bases from J, with 6 bases between. Germline V lookup: CDR1 DFQATT, CDR2 SNEGSKA (reference sequence). The CDR3 consists of 14 residues. CDR3 coding DNA: TGCAGTGCTAGCCCGATCTCTGGGGCCAACGTCCTGACTTGC. Translation: CSASPISGANVLTC.

This clonotype has just a few counts. The chain joins TRBV12-5 to TRBJ1-1; D remains ambiguous. This CDR3 spans 15 amino acids. Germline CDR1 is LGHNT and CDR2 is FRNRAP. Between the trimmed V and J ends, which lost 10 bases and 0 bases, there was a span of 18 bases. CDR3 region: CATLPVITVNTEAFF. The CDR3 DNA is TGTGCTACTTTACCCGTTATTACGGTGAACACTGAAGCTTTCTTT.

In its sample, this clonotype was seen a few times. The rearrangement joins TRBV2 to TRBJ2-7; a possible D gene is TRBD1 (5 bases). The CDR3 spans 16 residues. Germline CDR1 SNHLY, CDR2 FYNNEI. V was clipped by 1 base and J by 3 bases, with 16 bases between them. The CDR3 here is CASSEGSRAGYYEQYF. CDR3 nucleotide sequence: TGTGCCAGCAGTGAAGGGAGCAGGGCAGGGTACTACGAGCAGTACTTC.

This clonotype was observed a few times. The gene calls are TRBV5-4 and TRBJ2-5; D not resolved. The CDR3 runs to 13 residues. Trimming took 4 bases from V and 4 from J, leaving 11 bases between them. Germline CDR1 reads SGHNT; CDR2 reads YYREEE (reference sequence). CDR3 loop: CASSVGQRETQYF. CDR3 DNA sequence: TGTGCCAGCAGCGTCGGTCAGAGAGAGACCCAGTACTTC.

The gene calls are TRBV12-3 or TRBV12-4 and TRBJ2-5; D is ambiguous. The CDR3 extends over 14 amino acids. V lost 0 bases, J lost 5 bases, and 10 bases lay in between. In DNA, the CDR3 is TGTGCCAGCAGTTTAGCTGGGCTGTGGGAGACCCAGTACTTC. This encodes CASSLAGLWETQYF.

This chain links TRBV20-1 with TRBJ2-4; D gene uncertain. V was trimmed by 0 bases and J by 7 bases, leaving 13 bases between them. The V gene's germline CDR1 is DFQATT and CDR2 SNEGSKA (reference sequence). This CDR3 spans 14 amino acids. CDR3 in amino acids: CSARDIRGVNIQYF. CDR3 nucleotide sequence: TGCAGTGCTAGAGATATTAGAGGAGTGAACATTCAGTACTTC.

The V and J genes are TRBV7-2 and TRBJ2-3; D not resolved. V gave up 2 bases and J gave up 2 bases, with 8 bases separating them. This CDR3 region has 14 residues. CDR1 and CDR2 from the germline V gene are SGHTA and FQGNSA. CDR3 region: CASSLNSHTDTQYF. CDR3 coding DNA: TGTGCCAGCAGCTTAAACAGCCACACAGATACGCAGTATTTT.

The V gene is TRBV7-2, the J gene TRBJ2-3; 7 bases are shared with TRBD2. This CDR3 contains 15 residues. The trim removed 7 bases at V and 4 bases at J, leaving 11 bases unmatched. The germline CDR1 and CDR2 sequences are SGHTA and FQGNSA. For the CDR3, the DNA is TGTGCCAGCACCAAAGGGGCGGGAGTCCCAGATACGCAGTATTTT. Protein sequence: CASTKGAGVPDTQYF.

This clonotype was found a few times. The V and J genes are TRBV18 and TRBJ2-4; possible D gene TRBD2, 5 bases. TRBJ2-7 matches the DNA end more closely, so the J call is doubtful. Germline V gene lookup returns CDR1 KGHSH and CDR2 LQKENI. The CDR3 runs 13 residues. The CDR3 loop is CASSPLMDFEQYF. The CDR3 DNA follows: TGTGCCAGCTCACCACTCATGGACTTCGAGCAGTACTTC.

V gene TRBV20-1 combines with J gene TRBJ1-1; the D is unclear. Germline loops: CDR1 DFQATT, CDR2 SNEGSKA (reference sequence). The length of the CDR3 is 12 residues. Trimming left V 0 bases short and J 6 bases short, with 8 bases between. CDR3 in amino acids: CSARDLGAEAFF. DNA of the CDR3: TGCAGTGCTAGAGATCTAGGCGCTGAAGCTTTCTTT.

This clonotype turned up a few times. A read error may account for a junction end that differs from germline. This sequence joins TRBV4-3 and TRBJ2-3, with D possibly being TRBD2 (6 bases). Germline V gene data show CDR1 as LGHNA and CDR2 as YSLEER. This CDR3 is built from 17 residues. CDR3 DNA: TGCGCCAGCAGCCAAGAAATGGATAGCGGAAGCACAGATGCGCAGTATTTT. It is translated as CASSQEMDSGSTDAQYF.

This clonotype occurred a few times. V and J are TRBV27 and TRBJ2-2; no clear D gene. V lost 8 bases to trimming and J lost 3 bases, with 16 bases between them. Germline V gene sequence: CDR1 MNHEY, CDR2 SMNVEV (reference sequence). The CDR3 loop spans 15 amino acids. CDR3 in DNA: TGTGCCAGCTCCAAGCCGGAGCCCGACACCGGGGAGCTGTTTTTT. Protein: CASSKPEPDTGELFF.

V gene TRBV11-2 combines with J gene TRBJ2-2; TRBD2 matches 8 bases. CDR3 size: 16 residues. Per the germline V gene, CDR1 is SGHAT and CDR2 is FQNNGV. V trimming: 5 bases; J trimming: 7 bases; junction bases outside the gene matches: 12. CDR3 DNA: TGTGCCAGCAGCCCCACAAGCTCGGGGGGGCGCGGGGAGCTGTTTTTT. This gives the protein CASSPTSSGGRGELFF.

Of note for this clonotype: At one end the junction does not follow the germline gene, possibly because of a read error. The chain is built from TRBV20-1 and TRBJ2-3, with 12 positions matching TRBD2. The CDR3 extends over 15 amino acids. Germline values: CDR1 DFQATT, CDR2 SNEGSKA (reference sequence). CDR3 sequence: CSATSGGDGTYTQYF. The CDR3 DNA sequence: TGCAGTGCTACTAGCGGGGGGGATGGCACATATACGCAGTATTTT.

The table lists this clonotype with a count of one. The J gene is TRBJ2-1, the V gene TRBV7-2; TRBD2 matches 12 bases. V lost 6 bases, J lost 13 bases, and 10 bases stayed unmatched. Germline V CDR1 and CDR2: SGHTA, FQGNSA. The CDR3 is 14 amino acids. The CDR3 spells CASSPSGGEETQFF. CDR3 DNA: TGTGCCAGCAGTCCTAGCGGGGGGGAAGAGACCCAGTTCTTC.

This chain joins TRBV4-3 and TRBJ2-7; TRBD2 matches 8 bases. Germline lookup yields CDR1 LGHNA and CDR2 YSLEER. Trimming cost V 0 bases and J 3 bases; bases outside gene matches: 7. This CDR3 comprises 16 residues. The CDR3 DNA reads TGCGCCAGCAGCCAAGATGGATACGGGGGGGGCTACGAGCAGTACTTC. The encoded protein is CASSQDGYGGGYEQYF.

This clonotype was counted between two and nine times. V gene TRBV4-1 combines with J gene TRBJ1-1; 8 bases map to TRBD1. The germline CDR1 and CDR2 sequences are MGHRA and YSYEKL. The CDR3 contains 16 residues. The junction had 10 bases not matched to a gene; V was cut back by 2 bases and J by 5 bases. The CDR3 DNA follows: TGCGCCAGCAGCCAACCCGGACAGGGAAGAGGGACTGAAGCTTTCTTT. Its protein is CASSQPGQGRGTEAFF.

The gene calls are TRBV20-1 and TRBJ2-3; D perhaps matches TRBD1 (5 bases). V lost 3 bases to trimming and J lost 8 bases, with 15 bases between them. In germline, CDR1 is DFQATT, CDR2 SNEGSKA (reference sequence). The CDR3 spans 13 residues. The CDR3 here is CSARGLDRGTQYF. CDR3 coding DNA: TGCAGTGCTAGGGGCTTAGACAGAGGTACGCAGTATTTT.

Regarding this clonotype: The germline gene is not matched at one end of the junction; a read error may be the cause. The chain employs TRBV20-1 and TRBJ2-5, with TRBD2 identical over 9 bases. CDR1 is DFQATT and CDR2 is SNEGSKA in the germline V gene (reference sequence). The CDR3 is 20 amino acids. This CDR3 is CSARPIRGIAGEIGQETRYF. DNA of the CDR3: TGCAGTGCTAGACCGATTCGTGGGATAGCGGGAGAGATTGGACAAGAGACCCGGTACTTC.

V usage is TRBV10-3 and J usage is TRBJ2-5; D might be TRBD1 or TRBD2, each matching 6 bases. The CDR3 contains 13 residues. Germline V gives CDR1 ENHRY, CDR2 SYGVKD. With 7 bases removed from V and 3 bases from J, the gap between germline ends came to 12 bases. The CDR3 loop reads CAINGGREETQYF. CDR3 DNA: TGTGCCATCAACGGGGGCAGAGAAGAGACCCAGTACTTC.

This chain uses TRBV7-7 with TRBJ2-2; 7 bases agree with TRBD1. The CDR3 consists of 14 residues. Losses at the gene ends were 5 bases for V and 6 bases for J; bases not matched to a gene: 6. The germline V gene encodes CDR1 SSHAT and CDR2 FNYEAQ (reference sequence). CDR3 DNA: TGTGCCAGCAGCCCCGACAGGGTCTCCGGGGAGCTGTTTTTT. As protein: CASSPDRVSGELFF.